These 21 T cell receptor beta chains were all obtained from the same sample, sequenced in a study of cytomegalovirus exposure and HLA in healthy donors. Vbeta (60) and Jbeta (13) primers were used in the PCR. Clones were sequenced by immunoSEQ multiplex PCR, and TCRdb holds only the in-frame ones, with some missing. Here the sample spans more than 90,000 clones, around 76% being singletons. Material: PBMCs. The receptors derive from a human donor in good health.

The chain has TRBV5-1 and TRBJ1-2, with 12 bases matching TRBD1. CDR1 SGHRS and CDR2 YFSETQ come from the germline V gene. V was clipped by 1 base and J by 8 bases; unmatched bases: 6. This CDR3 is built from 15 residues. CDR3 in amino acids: CASSLQGQGASGYTF. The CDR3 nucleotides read TGCGCCAGCAGCTTGCAGGGACAGGGGGCGAGCGGCTACACCTTC. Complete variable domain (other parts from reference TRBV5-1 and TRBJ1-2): KAGVTQTPRYLIKTRGQQVTLSCSPISGHRSVSWYQQTPGQGLQFLFEYFSETQRNKGNFPGRFSGRQFSNSRSEMNVSTLELGDSALYLCASSLQGQGASGYTFGSGTRLTVV.

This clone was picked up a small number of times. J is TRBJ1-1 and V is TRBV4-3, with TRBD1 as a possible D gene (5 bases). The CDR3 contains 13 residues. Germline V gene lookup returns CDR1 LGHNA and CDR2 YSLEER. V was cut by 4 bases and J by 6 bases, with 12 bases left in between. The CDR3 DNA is TGCGCCAGCAGCCCCAACGGGGGGGCTGAAGCTTTCTTT. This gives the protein CASSPNGGAEAFF.

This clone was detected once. CDR3 DNA sequence: TGCAGCGCGAAACAGGGGAACACTGAAGCTTTCTTT. Amino acid sequence: CSAKQGNTEAFF. The V call is TRBV29-1, the J call TRBJ1-1, with D maybe TRBD1 (6 bases). The germline V and J ends were trimmed by 7 bases and 1 base, with 10 bases remaining between them. The CDR3 has 12 residues. Germline V gene lookup returns CDR1 SQVTM and CDR2 ANQGSEA.

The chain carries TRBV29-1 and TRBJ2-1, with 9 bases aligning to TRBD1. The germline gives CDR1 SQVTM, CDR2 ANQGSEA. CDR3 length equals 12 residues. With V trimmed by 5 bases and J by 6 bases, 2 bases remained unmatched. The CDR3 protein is CSVIQGANEQFF. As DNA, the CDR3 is TGCAGCGTTATACAGGGGGCCAATGAGCAGTTCTTC.

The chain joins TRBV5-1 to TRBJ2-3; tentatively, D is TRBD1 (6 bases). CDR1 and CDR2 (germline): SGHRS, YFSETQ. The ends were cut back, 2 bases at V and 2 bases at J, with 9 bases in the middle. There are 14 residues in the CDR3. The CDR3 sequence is CASSLRDNTDTQYF. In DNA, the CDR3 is TGCGCCAGCAGCTTAAGGGACAACACAGATACGCAGTATTTT.

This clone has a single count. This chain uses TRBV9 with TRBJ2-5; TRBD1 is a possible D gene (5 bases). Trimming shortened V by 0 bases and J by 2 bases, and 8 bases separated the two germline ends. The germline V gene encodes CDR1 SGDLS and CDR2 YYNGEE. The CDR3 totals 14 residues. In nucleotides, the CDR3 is TGTGCCAGCAGCGTAGAGGGGTTTCAAGAGACCCAGTACTTC. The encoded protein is CASSVEGFQETQYF.

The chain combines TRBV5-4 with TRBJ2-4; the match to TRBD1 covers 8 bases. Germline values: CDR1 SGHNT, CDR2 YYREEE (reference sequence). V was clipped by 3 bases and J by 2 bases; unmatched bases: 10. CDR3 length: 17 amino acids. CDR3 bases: TGTGCCAGCAGCTCTAGGAGGGACAGGAACTCCAAAAACATTCAGTACTTC. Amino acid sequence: CASSSRRDRNSKNIQYF.

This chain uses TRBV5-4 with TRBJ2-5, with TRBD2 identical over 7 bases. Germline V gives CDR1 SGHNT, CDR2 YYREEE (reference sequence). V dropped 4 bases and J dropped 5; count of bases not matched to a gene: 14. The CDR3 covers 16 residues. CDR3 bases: TGTGCCAGCAGCCCCCGGCGGGGGACGGGGCCGGAGACCCAGTACTTC. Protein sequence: CASSPRRGTGPETQYF.

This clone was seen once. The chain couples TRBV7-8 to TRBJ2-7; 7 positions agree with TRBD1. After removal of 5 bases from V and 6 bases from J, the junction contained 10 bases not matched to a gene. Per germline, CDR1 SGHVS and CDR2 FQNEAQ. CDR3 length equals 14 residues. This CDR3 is CASSPTGSGREQYF. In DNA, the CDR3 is TGTGCCAGCAGCCCGACAGGGTCCGGACGCGAGCAGTACTTC.

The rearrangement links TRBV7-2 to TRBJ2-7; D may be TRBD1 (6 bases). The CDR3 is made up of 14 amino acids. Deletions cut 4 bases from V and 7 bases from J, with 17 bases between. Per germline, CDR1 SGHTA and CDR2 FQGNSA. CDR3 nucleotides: TGTGCCAGCAGCTCCGGGACATTAACGGGGGAGCAGTACTTC. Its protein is CASSSGTLTGEQYF.

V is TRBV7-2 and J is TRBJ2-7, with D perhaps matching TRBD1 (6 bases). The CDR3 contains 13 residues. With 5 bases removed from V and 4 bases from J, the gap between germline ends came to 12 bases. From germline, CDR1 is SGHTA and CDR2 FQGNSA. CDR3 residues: CASSHGQLYEQYF. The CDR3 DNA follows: TGTGCCAGCAGCCATGGACAGCTTTACGAGCAGTACTTC.

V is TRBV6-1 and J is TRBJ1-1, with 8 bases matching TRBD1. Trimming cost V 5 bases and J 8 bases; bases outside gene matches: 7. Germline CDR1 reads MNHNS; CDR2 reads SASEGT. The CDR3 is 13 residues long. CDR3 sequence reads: CASSLTGAREAFF. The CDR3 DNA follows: TGTGCCAGCAGTTTGACAGGGGCTCGAGAAGCTTTCTTT.

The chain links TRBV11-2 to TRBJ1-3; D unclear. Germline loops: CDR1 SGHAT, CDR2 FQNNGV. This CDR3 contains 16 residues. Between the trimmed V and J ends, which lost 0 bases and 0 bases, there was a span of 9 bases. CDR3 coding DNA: TGTGCCAGCAGCTTAGAACCGGTTCGCTCTGGAAACACCATATATTTT. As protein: CASSLEPVRSGNTIYF.

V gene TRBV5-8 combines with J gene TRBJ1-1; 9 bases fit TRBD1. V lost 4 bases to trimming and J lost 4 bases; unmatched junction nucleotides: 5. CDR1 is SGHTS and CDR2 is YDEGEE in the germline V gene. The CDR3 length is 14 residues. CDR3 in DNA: TGTGCCAGCAGCGTTGGACAGGGGATCACTGAAGCTTTCTTT. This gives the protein CASSVGQGITEAFF.

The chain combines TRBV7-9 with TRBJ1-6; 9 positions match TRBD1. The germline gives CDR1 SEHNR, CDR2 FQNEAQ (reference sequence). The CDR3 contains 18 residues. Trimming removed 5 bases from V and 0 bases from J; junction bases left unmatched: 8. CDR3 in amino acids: CASSQPGQGISYNSPLHF. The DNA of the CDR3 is TGTGCCAGCAGCCAACCGGGACAGGGAATCTCCTATAATTCACCCCTCCACTTT.

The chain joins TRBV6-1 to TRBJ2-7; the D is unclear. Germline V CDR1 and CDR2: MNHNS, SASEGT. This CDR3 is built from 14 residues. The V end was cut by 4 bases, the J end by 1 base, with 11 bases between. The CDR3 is CASSVARDSYEQYF. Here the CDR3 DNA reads TGTGCCAGCAGTGTCGCCCGAGATTCCTACGAGCAGTACTTC.

The CDR3 DNA sequence: TGTGCCAGCAGCCAAACAGGGGAATACGAGCAGTACTTC. This codes for CASSQTGEYEQYF. The chain carries TRBV7-2 and TRBJ2-7, with 7 bases lining up with TRBD1. V shed 5 bases, J shed 4 bases, and the junction held 5 bases outside the gene matches. From germline, CDR1 is SGHTA and CDR2 FQGNSA. The CDR3 covers 13 residues.

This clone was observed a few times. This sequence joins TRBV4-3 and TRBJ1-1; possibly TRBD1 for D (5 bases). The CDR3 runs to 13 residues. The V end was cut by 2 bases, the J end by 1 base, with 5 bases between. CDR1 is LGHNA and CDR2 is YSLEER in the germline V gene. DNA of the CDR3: TGCGCCAGCAGCCAAACAGGGAACACTGAAGCTTTCTTT. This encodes CASSQTGNTEAFF.

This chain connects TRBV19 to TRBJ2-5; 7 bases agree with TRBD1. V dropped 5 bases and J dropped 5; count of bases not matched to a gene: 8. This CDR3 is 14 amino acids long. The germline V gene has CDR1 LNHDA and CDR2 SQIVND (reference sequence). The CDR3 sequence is CASSPQGTVETQYF. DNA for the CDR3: TGTGCCAGTAGTCCCCAAGGGACAGTGGAGACCCAGTACTTC.

CDR3 sequence reads: CASSSVAGETQYF. CDR3 in DNA: TGTGCCAGCAGTTCGGTGGCGGGAGAGACCCAGTACTTC. V and J are TRBV2 and TRBJ2-5; perhaps TRBD2 as D (5 bases). Germline V gene lookup returns CDR1 SNHLY and CDR2 FYNNEI. The CDR3 has 13 amino acids. The V gene lost 5 bases and the J gene lost 4 bases, with 11 bases spanning the gap.

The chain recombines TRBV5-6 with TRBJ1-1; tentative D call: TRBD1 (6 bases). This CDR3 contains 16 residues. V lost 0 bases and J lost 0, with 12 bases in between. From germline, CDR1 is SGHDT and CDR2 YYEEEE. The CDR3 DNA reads TGTGCCAGCAGCTTGGATGGACAGCTACTGAACACTGAAGCTTTCTTT. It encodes CASSLDGQLLNTEAFF. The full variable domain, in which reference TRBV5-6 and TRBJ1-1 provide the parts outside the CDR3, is DAGVTQSPTHLIKTRGQQVTLRCSPKSGHDTVSWYQQALGQGPQFIFQYYEEEERQRGNFPDRFSGHQFPNYSSELNVNALLLGDSALYLCASSLDGQLLNTEAFFGQGTRLTVV.